This T cell receptor (beta chain) was captured by sequencing in a study of cytomegalovirus exposure and HLA in healthy donors. CDR1 SEHNR and CDR2 FQNEAQ come from the germline V gene (reference sequence). CDR3 length: 15 residues. The V and J ends lost 6 bases and 2 bases respectively, with 14 bases between them. Primers for the PCR totalled 60 Vbeta and 13 Jbeta. Here immunoSEQ multiplex PCR was the method, and the copy in TCRdb shows in-frame clones only, minus some. The sample consists of some 140,000 clones, over 60% of them appearing once. The V and J genes are TRBV7-9 and TRBJ2-1, with D maybe TRBD1 (5 bases). The clonotype originates from a male donor in good health and CMV-seropositive. Source material: PBMCs. The CDR3 bases are TGTGCCAGCAGAGCTCGACAAGGGGCCTACAATGAGCAGTTCTTC. Amino acid sequence: CASRARQGAYNEQFF.